These T cell receptor beta chains were read from a single sample in a study of T cells after yellow fever vaccination. TCRdb fed the 5' RACE reads into MiXCR, producing one record per CDR3 protein. The sample holds 300,000 or so distinct CDR3 sequences, roughly 8.3% seen once. The sequencing used PBMCs, collected 35 to 50 days after the first yellow fever vaccination. The receptors were gathered from a young man who received the YFV17D yellow fever vaccine. The CDR3 runs from the conserved cysteine through the conserved F or W.

V,CDR3
TRBV7-2,CASSSYLTGTGTDTQYF
TRBV2,CASKRGARTDTQYF
TRBV4-3,CASSPSLAGADNEQFF
TRBV4-2,CASSRTLTTSGGANEQFF
TRBV20-1,CSAPAVSYGYTF
TRBV30,CAWSRTVSYEQYF
TRBV7-2,CASSNLQGLPQHF
TRBV20-1,CSARGGAHSYNSPLHF
TRBV11-2,CASSLGVSSGNTIYF
TRBV5-1,CASRQRGTDTQYF